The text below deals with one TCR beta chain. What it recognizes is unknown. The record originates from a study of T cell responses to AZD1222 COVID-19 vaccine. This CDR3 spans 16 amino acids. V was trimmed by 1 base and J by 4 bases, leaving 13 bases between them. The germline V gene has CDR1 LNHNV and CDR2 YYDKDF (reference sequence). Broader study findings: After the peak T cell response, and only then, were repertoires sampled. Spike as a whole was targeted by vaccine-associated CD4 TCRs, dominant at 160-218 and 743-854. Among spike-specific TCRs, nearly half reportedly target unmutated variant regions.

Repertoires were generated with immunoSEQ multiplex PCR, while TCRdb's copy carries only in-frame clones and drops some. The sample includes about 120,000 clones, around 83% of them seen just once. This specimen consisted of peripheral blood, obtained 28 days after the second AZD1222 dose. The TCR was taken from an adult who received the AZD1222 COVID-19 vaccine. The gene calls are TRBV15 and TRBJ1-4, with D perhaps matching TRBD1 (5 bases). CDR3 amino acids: CATSRGRGVNNEKLFF. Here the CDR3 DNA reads TGTGCCACCAGCAGAGGAAGAGGGGTCAATAATGAAAAACTGTTTTTT.